These T cell receptor beta chains were read from a single sample in a study of OX40 agonist ivuxolimab in advanced cancers. Assay: immunoSEQ multiplex PCR; the TCRdb copy retains only in-frame clones and omits some. The sample carries about 54,000 clones, 80% recorded once. Sequencing used CD4+ or CD8+ T cells sorted from blood, obtained in a trial of the OX40 agonist ivuxolimab. The source is an adult with an advanced solid tumor such as melanoma, head and neck, liver or kidney cancer. The CDR3 runs from the conserved cysteine through the conserved F or W. The D gene is left open where the match is weak. Expanded clones get a size class; other rows say once, few or many, or leave the size out.

clone size,V gene,D gene,J gene,CDR3 protein,CDR3 DNA
medium-sized,TRBV5-1,TRBD2,TRBJ2-5,CASSLVLAGGQRTQYF,TGCGCCAGCAGCTTGGTCCTAGCGGGGGGGCAACGGACCCAGTACTTC
once,TRBV6-6,NA,TRBJ1-1,CASRRGLSGDTEAFF,TGTGCCAGCAGACGCGGCTTGTCAGGAGACACTGAAGCTTTCTTT
NA,TRBV5-4,NA,TRBJ2-7,CASSLVRDQQYF,TGTGCCAGCAGCTTAGTGCGGGACCAACAGTACTTC
NA,TRBV6-1,TRBD2,TRBJ2-7,CASSPAGGGRYEQYF,TGTGCCAGCAGCCCCGCGGGGGGAGGCCGGTACGAGCAGTACTTC
NA,TRBV5-4,NA,TRBJ1-1,CASSLGGGSTEAFF,TGTGCCAGCAGCTTGGGGGGGGGTTCAACTGAAGCTTTCTTT
NA,TRBV29-1,TRBD1,TRBJ2-7,CSVLTGGDYEQYF,TGCAGCGTTCTGACAGGGGGAGACTACGAGCAGTACTTC
NA,TRBV18,TRBD1,TRBJ1-1,CASSKEIGTGDTEAFF,TGTGCCAGCTCAAAGGAGATCGGGACAGGGGACACTGAAGCTTTCTTT
once,TRBV5-1,TRBD2,TRBJ2-5,CASSPEAGGETQYF,TGCGCCAGCAGCCCTGAGGCGGGGGGCGAGACCCAGTACTTC
NA,TRBV29-1,NA,TRBJ1-1,CSPVSVNTEAFF,TGCAGCCCCGTGAGCGTGAACACTGAAGCTTTCTTT
NA,TRBV7-2,TRBD2,TRBJ2-1,CASSSYRAGGRNEQFF,TGTGCCAGCAGCTCCTACAGGGCGGGGGGGCGTAATGAGCAGTTCTTC
NA,TRBV11-2,NA,TRBJ1-1,CASSFGRRNTEAFF,TGTGCCAGCAGCTTTGGACGTCGGAACACTGAAGCTTTCTTT
NA,TRBV4-1,TRBD2,TRBJ2-5,CASSQAVLSGGSTLETQYF,TGCGCCAGCAGCCAAGCCGTTCTGAGCGGGGGATCGACCTTAGAGACCCAGTACTTC
NA,TRBV4-2,NA,TRBJ2-2,CASSSSQGGTGELFF,TGTGCCAGCAGCAGCTCACAGGGAGGGACCGGGGAGCTGTTTTTT